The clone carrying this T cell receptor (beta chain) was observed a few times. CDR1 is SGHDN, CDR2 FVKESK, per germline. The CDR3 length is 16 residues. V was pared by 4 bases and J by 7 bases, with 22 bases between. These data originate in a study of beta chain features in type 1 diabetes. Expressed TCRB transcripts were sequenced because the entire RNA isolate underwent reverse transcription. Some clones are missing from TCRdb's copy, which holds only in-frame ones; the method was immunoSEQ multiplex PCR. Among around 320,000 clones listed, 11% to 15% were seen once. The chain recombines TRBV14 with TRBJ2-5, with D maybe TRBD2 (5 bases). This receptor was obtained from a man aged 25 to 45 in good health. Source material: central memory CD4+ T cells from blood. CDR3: CASSPPGIGELGTQYF. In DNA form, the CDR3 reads TGTGCCAGCAGCCCCCCCGGGATTGGCGAACTGGGGACCCAGTACTTC.